This entry concerns a single T cell receptor (beta chain). The antigen is undetermined. TCRdb ran MiXCR on the reads and lists one entry per CDR3 protein. The table includes roughly 500,000 distinct CDR3 sequences, 33% detected once. This entry comes from a study of T cell repertoires in cytomegalovirus infection. General observations from the study: Clonotypes of TCR beta that were HLA-C-restricted and CMV-specific dominated the ex vivo response.

With 8 bases clipped from V and 4 bases from J, the junction kept 11 bases outside the gene matches. The CDR3 spans 15 residues. Looked up from germline, CDR1 is SGHVS and CDR2 is FQNEAQ. V is TRBV7-8 and J is TRBJ2-1; 7 bases are a match to TRBD2. Here the sequenced sample was cultured PBMCs, taken from culture after CMV antigen stimulation. The clonotype comes from a human donor in good health (CMV status not recorded). Some clones in this sample may be carry-over from other donors' samples. The CDR3 spells CASSSPGTIYNEQFF. The CDR3 nucleotides read TGTGCCAGCTCCTCTCCCGGGACTATATACAATGAGCAGTTCTTC.